These 15 T cell receptor beta chains originate from one sample sequenced in a study of molecular identifiers for immune sequencing clone quantification. TCRdb reprocessed the PCR reads with MiXCR, giving one entry per CDR3 protein. The table shows about 500,000 distinct CDR3 sequences, with about a fifth occurring only once. The sequenced material came from naive CD8+ T cells from blood, with Jurkat cell RNA spiked in. Subset denoted: FACS-sorted CD8+CD4-CCR7+CD45RA+ naive T cells. The receptor source for this set is a human donor in good health. Some libraries in this study had Jurkat cell RNA spiked in.

This clonotype was recorded once. A read error may explain this, as a much larger clone is one base away. The chain carries TRBV28 and TRBJ2-2; 9 bases fit TRBD2. The CDR3 is 16 amino acids. Germline CDR1 is MDHEN and CDR2 is SYDVKM. CDR3 in DNA: TGTGCCAGCGGTTTCCTAGCGGGATCGAACACCGGGGAGCTGTTTTTT. Residues: CASGFLAGSNTGELFF.

This clonotype was seen at least ten times. This rearrangement joins TRBV14 to TRBJ1-2; TRBD1 matches at 7 bases. The CDR3 loop spans 16 amino acids. Per the germline V gene, CDR1 is SGHDN and CDR2 is FVKESK. Trimming took 4 bases from V and 4 from J; bases not matched to a gene: 12. DNA for the CDR3: TGTGCCAGCAGCCTCGCCGACAGGGTCCCCTTCTATGGCTACACCTTC. Its protein is CASSLADRVPFYGYTF.

This rearrangement joins TRBV7-9 to TRBJ1-1, with D hard to call. CDR1 and CDR2 (germline): SEHNR, FQNEAQ (reference sequence). The V and J ends lost 0 bases and 7 bases respectively, with 9 bases between them. This CDR3 contains 13 residues. The CDR3 nucleotides read TGTGCCAGCAGCTTAGCCGGGCAGGTTGAAGCTTTCTTT. It is translated as CASSLAGQVEAFF.

Turning to this clonotype: Germline and junction disagree at one end, which may indicate a read error. The V and J genes are TRBV7-9 and TRBJ1-1, with D tentatively TRBD1 (6 bases). The germline V gene encodes CDR1 SEHNR and CDR2 FQNEAQ (reference sequence). The CDR3 is 12 amino acids. The CDR3, as DNA: TGTGCCAGCAGCACGACAGGCGCCGAAGTTTTCTTT. It codes for CASSTTGAEVFF.

On this clonotype itself: This may be a read error: a much more frequent sequence differs by one nucleotide. The rearrangement links TRBV7-9 to TRBJ2-7, with D maybe TRBD1 (6 bases). Deletions cut 7 bases from V and 2 bases from J, with 18 bases between. Looked up from germline, CDR1 is SEHNR and CDR2 is FQNEAQ (reference sequence). The CDR3 runs 15 residues. Written as DNA, the CDR3 is TGTGCCAGCAACTCGTCACGGACAGCCACCTACGAGCAGTACTTC. Its protein product is CASNSSRTATYEQYF. The full variable domain, in which reference TRBV7-9 and TRBJ2-7 provide the parts outside the CDR3, is DTGVSQNPRHKITKRGQNVTFRCDPISEHNRLYWYRQTLGQGPEFLTYFQNEAQLEKSRLLSDRFSAERPKGSFSTLEIQRTEQGDSAMYLCASNSSRTATYEQYFGPGTRLTVT.

This clonotype was seen at least ten times. The V call is TRBV7-8, the J call TRBJ2-5; D is perhaps TRBD2 (5 bases). The CDR3 spans 14 residues. V shed 5 bases and J shed 3 bases, with 13 bases lying between them. Germline assignment: CDR1 SGHVS and CDR2 FQNEAQ. CDR3 protein: CASSPQTTEETQYF. The CDR3 region has the DNA TGTGCCAGCAGCCCCCAGACTACCGAAGAGACCCAGTACTTC.

This clonotype was recorded a few times. The chain combines TRBV4-3 with TRBJ1-6; D is perhaps TRBD1 (6 bases). Per the germline V gene, CDR1 is LGHNA and CDR2 is YSLEER. Trimming pared 0 bases from V and 5 bases from J, leaving 14 bases between. The CDR3 covers 17 residues. CDR3 coding DNA: TGCGCCAGCAGCCAAGACCTACAGGGAAGAAATAATTCACCCCTCCACTTT. Residues: CASSQDLQGRNNSPLHF.

To note about this clonotype: A much larger clone differs by one base, so this may be a read error. V is TRBV6-2 or TRBV6-3 and J is TRBJ1-1, with TRBD1 identical over 7 bases. Germline V gives CDR1 MNHEY, CDR2 SVGEGT. V gave up 6 bases and J gave up 6 bases; unmatched junction bases: 10. The CDR3 sequence is 14 residues long. The CDR3 coding sequence is TGTGCCAGCAGCTCAGGGGGTTTGAAGCCTGAAGCTTTCTTT. Translated: CASSSGGLKPEAFF.

Comments on this clonotype: Here the CDR3 omits its conserved ending phenylalanine or tryptophan, so a read error is the likely source. This chain connects TRBV7-9 to TRBJ2-7; no clear D. The CDR3 length is 11 residues. The V end was cut by 5 bases, the J end by 1 base, with 3 bases between. The V gene's germline CDR1 is SEHNR and CDR2 FQNEAQ (reference sequence). The CDR3 DNA follows: TGTGCCAGCAGCCCTTCCTACGAGCAGTACTCC. Its translation is CASSPSYEQYS.

Written as DNA, the CDR3 is TGTGCCAGCAGTGGGGACAGGGGGGCAGGTGAGCAGTACTTC. This gives the protein CASSGDRGAGEQYF. The chain employs TRBV6-6 and TRBJ2-7, with TRBD1 matching over 11 bases. CDR1 is MNHNY and CDR2 is SVGAGI in the germline V gene (reference sequence). The CDR3 runs to 14 residues. J gave up 7 bases and V 5 bases, and 7 bases lay outside the gene matches.

This clonotype was observed a few times. The chain couples TRBV28 to TRBJ2-3; D may be TRBD1 (6 bases). The CDR3 sequence is 20 residues long. Germline CDR1 is MDHEN and CDR2 is SYDVKM. V lost 7 bases and J 2 bases, leaving 31 bases between the germline ends. The CDR3 DNA sequence: TGTGCCAGCACCATAGGGGGTCGAACAGACGAAACCACCCTCACAGATACGCAGTATTTT. As protein: CASTIGGRTDETTLTDTQYF.

This clonotype has ten or more counts. Written as DNA, the CDR3 is TGTGCCAGCAGTTTCGTTAGCGGGAGGAATACAGATACGCAGTATTTT. Encoded protein: CASSFVSGRNTDTQYF. The V call is TRBV12-3 or TRBV12-4, the J call TRBJ2-3; 10 bases match TRBD2. J lost 3 bases, V lost 3 bases, and 6 bases had no gene match. The CDR3 sequence is 16 residues long.

This clonotype was observed many times. The rearrangement links TRBV27 to TRBJ2-1, with TRBD2 matching over 7 bases. The CDR3 is 15 amino acids. The germline V gene has CDR1 MNHEY and CDR2 SMNVEV (reference sequence). The trim removed 6 bases at V and 0 bases at J, leaving 5 bases unmatched. CDR3 residues: CASRVSGTSYNEQFF. The CDR3 nucleotides are TGTGCCAGCAGGGTAAGCGGGACCTCCTACAATGAGCAGTTCTTC.

This clonotype was seen more than once but under ten times. The chain combines TRBV5-1 with TRBJ1-2, with TRBD1 as a possible D gene (5 bases). The CDR3 has 15 amino acids. V was trimmed by 0 bases and J by 3 bases, leaving 12 bases between them. Germline CDR1 SGHRS, CDR2 YFSETQ. The CDR3 coding sequence is TGCGCCAGCAGCTTGGAGTGGGGCGAGTACTATGGCTACACCTTC. Translated, it gives CASSLEWGEYYGYTF. Together with reference TRBV5-1 and TRBJ1-2, the CDR3 gives the full variable domain: KAGVTQTPRYLIKTRGQQVTLSCSPISGHRSVSWYQQTPGQGLQFLFEYFSETQRNKGNFPGRFSGRQFSNSRSEMNVSTLELGDSALYLCASSLEWGEYYGYTFGSGTRLTVV.

V is TRBV28 and J is TRBJ2-7; TRBD2 agrees at 9 bases. V was clipped by 3 bases and J by 1 base; unmatched bases: 13. CDR1 MDHEN and CDR2 SYDVKM come from the germline V gene. The length of the CDR3 is 18 residues. CDR3 DNA: TGTGCCAGCAGTTTCTTGCGACTAGCGGAGCTACTGTCCTACGAGCAGTACTTC. This encodes CASSFLRLAELLSYEQYF.